Listed below are T cell receptor beta chains from one sample, sequenced in a study of CD4+ T cells in melanoma. Here immunoSEQ multiplex PCR was the method, and the copy in TCRdb shows in-frame clones only, minus some. The sample has 8,000 to 10,000 clones, about 78% seen once. Source material: tumor tissue. Receptor source: a human donor with melanoma. Both conserved end residues are part of each CDR3. Each record gives: D gene, J gene, clone size, CDR3 length, V gene, CDR3 DNA, CDR3 protein. A D gene is named only where the DNA matches it firmly. Not all rows give a size; the values are once, few, many and, for expanded clones, a class.

D gene: .
J gene: TRBJ1-1
clone size: medium-sized
CDR3 length: 15
V gene: TRBV18
CDR3 DNA: TGTGCCAGCTCACGCGTGACAGGCATGAACACTGAAGCTTTCTTT
CDR3 protein: CASSRVTGMNTEAFF

D gene: TRBD2
J gene: TRBJ2-5
clone size: .
CDR3 length: 15
V gene: TRBV2
CDR3 DNA: TGTGCCAGCAGTGAAATCGTCGGGGGGCAAGAGACCCAGTACTTC
CDR3 protein: CASSEIVGGQETQYF

D gene: .
J gene: TRBJ2-1
clone size: medium-sized
CDR3 length: 11
V gene: TRBV18
CDR3 DNA: TGTGCCAGCTCGCCATCAGGTGAGCAGTTCTTC
CDR3 protein: CASSPSGEQFF

D gene: .
J gene: TRBJ2-5
clone size: .
CDR3 length: 11
V gene: TRBV2
CDR3 DNA: TGTGCCAGCACCATCCGAGAGACCCAGTACTTC
CDR3 protein: CASTIRETQYF

D gene: .
J gene: TRBJ2-2
clone size: .
CDR3 length: 14
V gene: TRBV7-3
CDR3 DNA: TGTGCCAGCAGCTTAAGCAGTAACACCGGGGAGCTGTTTTTT
CDR3 protein: CASSLSSNTGELFF

D gene: .
J gene: TRBJ1-2
clone size: .
CDR3 length: 13
V gene: TRBV6-1
CDR3 DNA: TGTGCCAGCAGTGGGCTGATGGGAGGTGGCTACACCTTC
CDR3 protein: CASSGLMGGGYTF

D gene: .
J gene: TRBJ2-2
clone size: .
CDR3 length: 13
V gene: TRBV7-5
CDR3 DNA: TGTGCCAGCAGCTTAGTCAGCACCGGGGAGCTGTTTTTT
CDR3 protein: CASSLVSTGELFF

D gene: .
J gene: TRBJ1-4
clone size: .
CDR3 length: 14
V gene: TRBV7-9
CDR3 DNA: TGTGCCAGCAGCATACACCCCAGTAAGGAAAAACTGTTTTTT
CDR3 protein: CASSIHPSKEKLFF

D gene: TRBD1
J gene: TRBJ1-2
clone size: .
CDR3 length: 13
V gene: TRBV6-1
CDR3 DNA: TGTGCCAGCAGGACGGACAGGGTGGGAGGCTACACCTTC
CDR3 protein: CASRTDRVGGYTF

D gene: TRBD1
J gene: TRBJ1-2
clone size: .
CDR3 length: 15
V gene: TRBV9
CDR3 DNA: TGTGCCAGCAGCAACCGGGACAGGGGTTTGTTTGGCTACACCTTC
CDR3 protein: CASSNRDRGLFGYTF

D gene: TRBD1
J gene: TRBJ2-7
clone size: .
CDR3 length: 13
V gene: TRBV30
CDR3 DNA: TGTGCCTGGAGTAAGGGACAGTTATACGAGCAGTACTTC
CDR3 protein: CAWSKGQLYEQYF

D gene: .
J gene: TRBJ2-2
clone size: .
CDR3 length: 14
V gene: TRBV5-6
CDR3 DNA: TGTGCCAGCAGCCCCTCCCTGAACACCGGGGAGCTGTTTTTT
CDR3 protein: CASSPSLNTGELFF

D gene: TRBD1
J gene: TRBJ2-7
clone size: .
CDR3 length: 14
V gene: TRBV10-3
CDR3 DNA: TGTGCCATCAGTGAGGACAGGGCACGGTACGAGCAGTACTTC
CDR3 protein: CAISEDRARYEQYF

D gene: TRBD1
J gene: TRBJ1-5
clone size: .
CDR3 length: 14
V gene: TRBV7-8
CDR3 DNA: TGTGCCAGCAGCTCCGGGACAGGGTACCAGCCCCAGCATTTT
CDR3 protein: CASSSGTGYQPQHF

D gene: TRBD1
J gene: TRBJ2-1
clone size: .
CDR3 length: 16
V gene: TRBV9
CDR3 DNA: TGTGCCAGCAGCGTAGCTCCAGGGGGCAACATGAATGAGCAGTTCTTC
CDR3 protein: CASSVAPGGNMNEQFF

D gene: .
J gene: TRBJ1-1
clone size: .
CDR3 length: 14
V gene: TRBV7-8
CDR3 DNA: TGTGCCAGCAGCATCGAGTCAGGGCCAGGGTCCCTATTCTTT
CDR3 protein: CASSIESGPGSLFF

D gene: TRBD2
J gene: TRBJ2-1
clone size: .
CDR3 length: 15
V gene: TRBV7-9
CDR3 DNA: TGTGCCAGCAGCTTCCAAGCGGGGGGGCGAAATGAGCAGTTCTTC
CDR3 protein: CASSFQAGGRNEQFF

D gene: TRBD2
J gene: TRBJ2-5
clone size: .
CDR3 length: 15
V gene: TRBV6-1
CDR3 DNA: TGTGCCAGCAGTGCTGGACTAGCGGGGGCGGTGACCCAGTACTTC
CDR3 protein: CASSAGLAGAVTQYF

D gene: .
J gene: TRBJ1-4
clone size: .
CDR3 length: 11
V gene: TRBV20-1
CDR3 DNA: TGCAGTGCGTACCCTAATGAAAAACTGTTTTTT
CDR3 protein: CSAYPNEKLFF

D gene: TRBD2
J gene: TRBJ2-1
clone size: .
CDR3 length: 13
V gene: TRBV27
CDR3 DNA: TGTGCCAGCGGGAGCGGGGGGGCGAGGGAGCAGTTCTTC
CDR3 protein: CASGSGGAREQFF

D gene: .
J gene: TRBJ2-5
clone size: .
CDR3 length: 15
V gene: TRBV5-1
CDR3 DNA: TGCGCCAGCAGCTTGAGGGGGACAAACCAAGAGACCCAGTACTTC
CDR3 protein: CASSLRGTNQETQYF

D gene: .
J gene: TRBJ2-7
clone size: .
CDR3 length: 14
V gene: TRBV11-2
CDR3 DNA: TGTGCCAGCAGCTCGGACCTATTGGCCTACGAGCAGTACTTC
CDR3 protein: CASSSDLLAYEQYF